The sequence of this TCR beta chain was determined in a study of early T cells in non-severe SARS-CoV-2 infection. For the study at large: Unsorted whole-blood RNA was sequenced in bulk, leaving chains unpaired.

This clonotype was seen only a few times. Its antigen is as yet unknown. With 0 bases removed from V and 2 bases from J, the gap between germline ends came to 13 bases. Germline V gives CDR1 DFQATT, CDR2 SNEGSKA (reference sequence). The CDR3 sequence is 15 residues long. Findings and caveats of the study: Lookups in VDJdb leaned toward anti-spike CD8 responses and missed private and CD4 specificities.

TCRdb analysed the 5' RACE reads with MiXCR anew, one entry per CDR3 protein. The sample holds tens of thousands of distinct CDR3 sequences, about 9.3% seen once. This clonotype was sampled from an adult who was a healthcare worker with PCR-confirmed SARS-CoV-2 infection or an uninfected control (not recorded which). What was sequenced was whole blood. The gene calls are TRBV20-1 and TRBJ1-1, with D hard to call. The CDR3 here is CSARDNGRLNTEAFF. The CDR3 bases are TGCAGTGCTAGAGATAACGGCAGGCTAAACACTGAAGCTTTCTTT.